This TCR beta chain was sequenced during a study of blood T cell repertoires in COVID-19. The overall study: The United States, Italy and Spain provided the acute and convalescent COVID-19 samples. In each case, the material was cDNA or gDNA derived from T cells, B-cell-depleted T cells, or PBMCs.

The CDR3 totals 11 residues. Trimming pared 1 base from V and 7 bases from J, leaving 4 bases between. Germline-derived CDR1 and CDR2 are LGHDT and YNNKEL (reference sequence). As originally analysed: Estimation of nucleated cell counts was performed using reference gene primer amplification. The table came from immunoSEQ multiplex PCR; TCRdb's copy has only in-frame clones and leaves some out. Clonal size and the V and J genes are those of that table, whereas D and trimming came from the DNA. The data contain around 26,000 clones, roughly 76% of them seen just once; the ten biggest clones take up 60%.

This TCR derives from a woman over 75 with acute or convalescent COVID-19. The V gene is TRBV3-1 (or the pseudogene TRBV3-2), the J gene TRBJ1-1; no reliable D call. Material for sequencing was peripheral blood. The DNA for the CDR3 is TGTGCCAGCAGCCAAGGGAGTGAAGCTTTCTTT. It codes for CASSQGSEAFF.